This entry describes one TCR beta chain. This sample was taken from a study of blood T cells in healthy people across ages. Using a J-beta primer mix together with a sample-barcoded 5' primer, a second PCR was run for roughly 6 to 11 cycles. One entry per CDR3 protein results from TCRdb running MiXCR on the 5' RACE reads. The repertoire holds around 1.7 million distinct CDR3 sequences, roughly 30% seen once, with around 7.7% in the top ten. Germline V gene sequence: CDR1 LGHDT, CDR2 YNNKEL (reference sequence). The CDR3 extends over 14 amino acids. Trimming pared 1 base from V and 5 bases from J, leaving 11 bases between.

V and J are TRBV3-1 and TRBJ1-2; no firm D call. Sequences were obtained from blood. This receptor was obtained from a woman between 25 and 40 years old in good health. CDR3 sequence reads: CASSQGWREYGYTF. DNA for the CDR3: TGTGCCAGCAGCCAAGGGTGGCGGGAGTATGGCTACACCTTC.